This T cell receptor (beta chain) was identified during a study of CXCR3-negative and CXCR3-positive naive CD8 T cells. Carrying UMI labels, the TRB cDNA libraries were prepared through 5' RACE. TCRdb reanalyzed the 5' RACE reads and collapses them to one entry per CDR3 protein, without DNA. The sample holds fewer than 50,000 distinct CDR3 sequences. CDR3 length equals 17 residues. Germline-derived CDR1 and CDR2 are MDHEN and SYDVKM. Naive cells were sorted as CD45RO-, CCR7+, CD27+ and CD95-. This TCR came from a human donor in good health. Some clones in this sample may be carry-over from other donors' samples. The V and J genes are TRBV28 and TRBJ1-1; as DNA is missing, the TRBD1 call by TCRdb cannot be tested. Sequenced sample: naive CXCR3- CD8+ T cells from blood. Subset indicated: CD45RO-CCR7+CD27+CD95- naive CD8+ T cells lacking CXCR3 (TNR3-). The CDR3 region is CASRHFKAGTTNTEAFF.